The next 2 T cell receptor beta chains were all read from a single sample in a study of beta chain features in type 1 diabetes. Sequencing targeted expressed TCRB transcripts, as all isolated RNA had been reverse transcribed. Sequencing was performed with immunoSEQ multiplex PCR; in TCRdb, only in-frame clones are kept and a portion is missing. This sample yields about 340,000 clones, of which roughly 8% are seen a single time; approximately 0.44% belongs to the top ten. The sample was central memory CD4+ T cells from blood. The origin of the receptors is a young woman in good health.

This clone was counted between two and nine times. This rearrangement joins TRBV27 to TRBJ2-3, with D unresolved. Germline values: CDR1 MNHEY, CDR2 SMNVEV (reference sequence). V was trimmed by 7 bases and J by 0 bases, leaving 17 bases between them. There are 16 residues in the CDR3. This chain's CDR3 is CASTPRHTLSTDTQYF. Written as DNA, the CDR3 is TGTGCCAGCACTCCGCGACACACCCTGAGCACAGATACGCAGTATTTT.

This clone has only a few counts. V usage is TRBV5-4 and J usage is TRBJ1-2, with TRBD1 matching over 8 bases. V was pared by 2 bases and J by 4 bases, with 4 bases of the junction left unmatched. There are 14 residues in the CDR3. Germline V gives CDR1 SGHNT, CDR2 YYREEE (reference sequence). CDR3: CASSFAGGGYGYTF. CDR3 DNA: TGTGCCAGCAGCTTCGCAGGGGGCGGCTATGGCTACACCTTC.